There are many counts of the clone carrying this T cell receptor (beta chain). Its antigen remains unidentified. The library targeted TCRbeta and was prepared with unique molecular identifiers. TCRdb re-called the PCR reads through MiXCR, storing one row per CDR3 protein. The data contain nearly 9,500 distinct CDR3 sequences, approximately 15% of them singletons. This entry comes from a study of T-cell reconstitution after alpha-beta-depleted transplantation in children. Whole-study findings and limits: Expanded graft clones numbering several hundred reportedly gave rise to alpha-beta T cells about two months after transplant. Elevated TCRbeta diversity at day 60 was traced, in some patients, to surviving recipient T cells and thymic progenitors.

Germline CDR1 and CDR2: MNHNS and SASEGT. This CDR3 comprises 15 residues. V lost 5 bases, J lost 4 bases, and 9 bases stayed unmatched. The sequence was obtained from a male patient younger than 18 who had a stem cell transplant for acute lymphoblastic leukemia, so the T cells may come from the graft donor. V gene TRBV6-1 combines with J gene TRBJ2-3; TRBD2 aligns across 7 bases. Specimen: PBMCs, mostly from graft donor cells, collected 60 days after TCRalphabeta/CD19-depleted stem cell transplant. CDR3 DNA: TGTGCCAGCAGTATTAGACTAGCATCCGCAGATACGCAGTATTTT. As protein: CASSIRLASADTQYF.